The 3 T cell receptor beta chains below all came from one sample that was sequenced in a study of cytomegalovirus exposure and HLA in healthy donors. This PCR relied on a set of 60 Vbeta primers and 13 Jbeta primers. The method was immunoSEQ multiplex PCR; TCRdb's version includes in-frame clones alone and lacks a portion of them. Here the sample spans about 110,000 clones, roughly 67% being singletons. Sequenced sample: PBMCs. Every receptor here comes from a man aged 18 to 30 in good health and CMV-seropositive.

The CDR3 region has the DNA TGTGCCAGCAGTTTCTCTAGCGGGGGGGACTCAGATACGCAGTATTTT. Translated, it gives CASSFSSGGDSDTQYF. This chain connects TRBV6-5 to TRBJ2-3, with 12 bases identical to TRBD2. The CDR3 has 16 residues. CDR1 and CDR2 from the germline V gene are MNHEY and SVGAGI. With 4 bases clipped from V and 4 bases from J, the junction kept 6 bases outside the gene matches.

The chain links TRBV6-1 to TRBJ2-7; 9 positions agree with TRBD1. This CDR3 is 15 amino acids long. Germline V gene data show CDR1 as MNHNS and CDR2 as SASEGT. V was clipped by 4 bases and J by 3 bases; unmatched bases: 7. The CDR3: CASSGTGAPLYEQYV. The CDR3 bases are TGTGCCAGCAGTGGGACAGGGGCGCCACTCTACGAGCAGTACGTC.

The rearrangement joins TRBV9 to TRBJ2-2, with TRBD2 identical over 10 bases. Looked up from germline, CDR1 is SGDLS and CDR2 is YYNGEE. Trimming removed 4 bases from V and 1 base from J; junction bases left unmatched: 4. The CDR3 totals 16 residues. The CDR3 loop is CASSPLAGGNTGELFF. CDR3 nucleotides: TGTGCCAGCAGCCCATTAGCGGGGGGGAACACCGGGGAGCTGTTTTTT.